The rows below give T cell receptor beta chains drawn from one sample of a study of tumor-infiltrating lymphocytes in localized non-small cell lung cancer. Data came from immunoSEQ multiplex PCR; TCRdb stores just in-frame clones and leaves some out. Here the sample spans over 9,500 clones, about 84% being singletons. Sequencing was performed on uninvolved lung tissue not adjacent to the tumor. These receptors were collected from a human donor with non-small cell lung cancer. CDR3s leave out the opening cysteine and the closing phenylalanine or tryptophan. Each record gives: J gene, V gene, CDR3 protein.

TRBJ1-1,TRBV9,ASSPLAGTSAEAF
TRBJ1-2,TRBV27,ASTTRTGRNYGYT
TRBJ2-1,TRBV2,ASSMGLALEQF
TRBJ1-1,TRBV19,ASSILPNRGHATEAF
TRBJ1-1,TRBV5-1,ASSGTRGTEAF
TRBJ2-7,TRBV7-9,ASSLGDPPYEQY
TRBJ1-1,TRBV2,ASSPLAGTSAEAF
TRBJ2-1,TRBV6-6,ASSPVNEQF
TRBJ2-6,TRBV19,ASSIGTGSGANVLT
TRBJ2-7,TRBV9,ASSPRTGLGAYEQY
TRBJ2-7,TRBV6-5,ASRKGTRQY
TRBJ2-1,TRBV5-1,ASSLNSGAAFNEQF